The 32 T cell receptor beta chains in this list originate from one sample, sequenced in a study of patients and donors after allogeneic stem cell transplantation. TCRdb recomputed calls from the RT-PCR reads with MiXCR, one row per CDR3 protein. The data hold around 200,000 distinct CDR3 sequences, with about 37% observed a single time. The sequencing input was blood, either unsorted or a sorted T cell fraction (not recorded which). These receptors were taken from a human donor who was either an allogeneic HSCT recipient or a stem cell or donor lymphocyte infusion donor (not recorded which). It is not recorded whose cells these are; they may come from a transplant donor.

This clonotype was detected a few times. The V call is TRBV12-3 or TRBV12-4, the J call TRBJ1-3; D is unclear. With 6 bases removed from V and 0 bases from J, the gap between germline ends came to 9 bases. The CDR3 has 14 residues. In DNA form, the CDR3 reads TGTGCCAGCAGCGCACAGATCTCTGGAAACACCATATATTTT. Translated: CASSAQISGNTIYF.

The rearrangement joins TRBV4-3 to TRBJ1-2; 8 nucleotides line up with TRBD1. Losses at the gene ends were 5 bases for V and 5 bases for J; bases not matched to a gene: 4. This CDR3 has 13 residues. Per germline, CDR1 LGHNA and CDR2 YSLEER. This chain's CDR3 is CASSSRQGYGYTF. As DNA, the CDR3 is TGCGCCAGCAGCTCCCGACAGGGGTATGGCTACACCTTC.

V and J are TRBV18 and TRBJ2-1; possible D gene TRBD1, 5 bases. Germline V gene sequence: CDR1 KGHSH, CDR2 LQKENI. The CDR3 is made up of 14 amino acids. V lost 3 bases and J lost 7, with 13 bases in between. The CDR3 DNA follows: TGTGCCAGCTCACCGATAGGGGCCCGGAATGAGCAGTTCTTC. Translating gives CASSPIGARNEQFF.

V gene TRBV13 combines with J gene TRBJ1-2, with D hard to call. Germline lookup yields CDR1 PRHDT and CDR2 FYEKMQ (reference sequence). The CDR3 is 15 amino acids. Trimming stripped 3 bases from V and 4 bases from J, with 15 bases between. CDR3 in DNA: TGTGCCAGCAGCTTGGGTGCAGCGGCGTTCTATGGCTACACCTTC. It codes for CASSLGAAAFYGYTF.

The genes are TRBV24-1 and TRBJ2-7; D possibly matches TRBD1 or TRBD2 (5 bases each). CDR1 and CDR2 (germline): KGHDR, SFDVKD. The CDR3 is made up of 14 amino acids. V was trimmed by 1 base and J by 7 bases, leaving 13 bases between them. CDR3 bases: TGTGCCACCAGTGATTTCCGAGGGGCTGGAGAGCAGTACTTC. Translation gives CATSDFRGAGEQYF.

This sequence joins TRBV29-1 and TRBJ2-3; D is ambiguous. The germline gives CDR1 SQVTM, CDR2 ANQGSEA. CDR3 length: 11 residues. Trimming removed 7 bases from V and 4 bases from J, with 9 bases in between. CDR3 residues: CSGGISDTQYF. The CDR3 DNA sequence: TGCAGCGGGGGAATTTCAGATACGCAGTATTTT.

The CDR3: CSARDYRGRGMNTEAFF. The CDR3 DNA reads as TGCAGTGCTAGAGACTACAGGGGTCGGGGTATGAACACTGAAGCTTTCTTT. The V gene is TRBV20-1, the J gene TRBJ1-1; 7 bases are shared with TRBD1. The CDR3 consists of 17 residues. The V and J ends lost 0 bases and 0 bases, in that order; junction bases with no gene match: 10. The germline V gene encodes CDR1 DFQATT and CDR2 SNEGSKA (reference sequence).

The chain uses TRBV28 and TRBJ1-5; D might be TRBD1 (6 bases). The CDR3 spans 16 residues. V was trimmed by 6 bases and J by 2 bases, leaving 17 bases between them. Per germline, CDR1 MDHEN and CDR2 SYDVKM. CDR3 sequence (DNA): TGTGCCAGCAGCCAACATGGACAGTATGGCAATCAGCCCCAGCATTTT. It specifies CASSQHGQYGNQPQHF.

The chain links TRBV15 to TRBJ2-2, with D unclear. The CDR3 covers 13 residues. Per germline, CDR1 LNHNV and CDR2 YYDKDF (reference sequence). V was trimmed by 3 bases and J by 6 bases, leaving 8 bases between them. The CDR3 nucleotides are TGTGCCACCAGCAGGTTAGGGCCCGGGGAGCTGTTTTTT. Protein: CATSRLGPGELFF.

The chain couples TRBV6-1 to TRBJ1-1; D call uncertain. Looked up from germline, CDR1 is MNHNS and CDR2 is SASEGT. Trimming left V 11 bases short and J 1 base short, with 17 bases between. The CDR3 runs to 14 residues. CDR3 protein: CAGRLAGRNTEAFF. CDR3 bases: TGTGCCGGGCGTTTGGCAGGAAGGAACACTGAAGCTTTCTTT.

The V gene is TRBV7-2, the J gene TRBJ1-2; D is ambiguous. The CDR3 loop spans 13 amino acids. CDR1 is SGHTA and CDR2 is FQGNSA in the germline V gene. Trimming removed 2 bases at V and 5 bases at J, with 9 bases between. The CDR3 sequence: CASSLPQEYGYTF. For the CDR3, the DNA is TGTGCCAGCAGCTTACCTCAGGAATATGGCTACACCTTC.

This clonotype was observed a handful of times. CDR3: CASSIDHGQPYGYTF. DNA for the CDR3: TGTGCCAGTAGTATAGATCATGGTCAGCCATATGGCTACACCTTC. The chain has TRBV19 and TRBJ1-2; D is unclear. This CDR3 region has 15 residues. Trimming pared 0 bases from V and 5 bases from J, leaving 13 bases between. Germline CDR1 reads LNHDA; CDR2 reads SQIVND (reference sequence).

This clonotype came up a few times. The chain carries TRBV5-1 and TRBJ2-7; D is unresolved. Germline V gives CDR1 SGHRS, CDR2 YFSETQ. V was cut by 0 bases and J by 1 base, with 8 bases left in between. This CDR3 has 14 amino acids. CDR3 nucleotide sequence: TGCGCCAGCAGCTTGGTAGTATCATCCTACGAGCAGTACTTC. Translation gives CASSLVVSSYEQYF.

This clonotype was picked up a small number of times. The chain links TRBV3-1 to TRBJ2-3; possibly TRBD2 for D (5 bases). Trimming removed 6 bases from V and 6 bases from J, with 13 bases in between. Germline V lookup: CDR1 LGHDT, CDR2 YNNKEL (reference sequence). This CDR3 spans 13 amino acids. The CDR3 is CASRGLPGDTQYF. In DNA, the CDR3 is TGTGCCAGCAGAGGACTGCCCGGGGATACGCAGTATTTT.

The V gene is TRBV18, the J gene TRBJ2-3; D might be TRBD2 (6 bases). Trimming left V 3 bases short and J 2 bases short, with 12 bases between. Germline CDR1 and CDR2: KGHSH and LQKENI. CDR3 length: 15 amino acids. DNA for the CDR3: TGTGCCAGCTCACCTTTGGAGGGCGTCACAGATACGCAGTATTTT. This codes for CASSPLEGVTDTQYF.

This chain uses TRBV5-5 with TRBJ2-7; the D is unclear. The V end was cut by 0 bases, the J end by 0 bases, with 10 bases between. Germline CDR1 reads SGHKS; CDR2 reads YYEKEE (reference sequence). There are 15 residues in the CDR3. The CDR3: CASSLDVRSSYEQYF. The CDR3 nucleotides read TGTGCCAGCAGCTTGGACGTCCGAAGCTCCTACGAGCAGTACTTC.

J is TRBJ1-2 and V is TRBV11-2; D is possibly TRBD1 (6 bases). CDR3 length: 14 residues. Germline values: CDR1 SGHAT, CDR2 FQNNGV. The V gene lost 5 bases and the J gene lost 5 bases, with 15 bases spanning the gap. The CDR3 protein is CASSLGGAAYGYTF. CDR3 bases: TGTGCCAGCAGCCTCGGGGGGGCGGCATATGGCTACACCTTC.

For the CDR3, the DNA is TGCAGCGTTGAGTCGGGGGGGAAGCCCTACGAGCAGTACTTC. It encodes CSVESGGKPYEQYF. J is TRBJ2-7 and V is TRBV29-1; TRBD2 agrees at 8 bases. The J segment lost 2 bases and the V segment lost 3 bases, leaving 6 bases of the junction unmatched. CDR1 and CDR2 (germline): SQVTM, ANQGSEA. This CDR3 has 14 residues.

The sample holds a few counts of this clonotype. The chain is built from TRBV7-6 and TRBJ1-4; D unresolved. The CDR3 has 14 residues. Germline-derived CDR1 and CDR2 are SGHVS and FNYEAQ. The V end lost 2 bases, the J end lost 8 bases, and 12 bases lay between the germline ends. The CDR3 reads CASSLSEGREKLFF. CDR3 nucleotide sequence: TGTGCCAGCAGCTTATCCGAAGGGCGCGAAAAACTGTTTTTT.

This clonotype was observed a handful of times. V and J are TRBV27 and TRBJ1-2; D remains ambiguous. V gave up 2 bases and J gave up 8 bases, with 15 bases separating them. CDR1 is MNHEY, CDR2 SMNVEV, per germline (reference sequence). The CDR3 runs to 14 residues. The DNA for the CDR3 is TGTGCCAGCAGTTTAATTGATGGTGGCGGGGGCTACACCTTC. It translates to CASSLIDGGGGYTF.

The chain is built from TRBV20-1 and TRBJ2-7, with 12 bases identical to TRBD2. The trim removed 5 bases at V and 2 bases at J, leaving 7 bases unmatched. Germline V gene data show CDR1 as DFQATT and CDR2 as SNEGSKA (reference sequence). This CDR3 comprises 15 residues. DNA of the CDR3: TGCAGTGCTTCCGGACTAGCGGGGACGGCCTACGAGCAGTACTTC. This codes for CSASGLAGTAYEQYF.

In its sample, this clonotype was seen a few times. The CDR3 DNA reads as TGCAGTGCTAGAGCCACGGGACTCATGAACACTGAAGCTTTCTTT. Protein sequence: CSARATGLMNTEAFF. The V call is TRBV20-1, the J call TRBJ1-1, with D maybe TRBD1 (5 bases). V was clipped by 1 base and J by 0 bases, with 12 bases between them. This CDR3 comprises 15 residues. Germline CDR1 and CDR2: DFQATT and SNEGSKA (reference sequence).

This clonotype was counted between two and nine times. The V and J genes are TRBV20-1 and TRBJ1-5; the match to TRBD1 covers 9 bases. Germline trimming cut 6 bases from V and 1 base from J; bases unmatched to any gene: 4. Germline V CDR1 and CDR2: DFQATT, SNEGSKA (reference sequence). The CDR3 runs to 14 residues. CDR3 amino acids: CSALQGASNQPQHF. CDR3 nucleotides: TGCAGTGCGCTACAGGGGGCGAGCAATCAGCCCCAGCATTTT.

V is TRBV20-1 and J is TRBJ1-2, with TRBD1 matching 8 bases. The CDR3 has 11 residues. Germline values: CDR1 DFQATT, CDR2 SNEGSKA (reference sequence). The CDR3 protein is CRVDRVEGYTF. The DNA for the CDR3 is TGCAGAGTGGACAGGGTTGAGGGCTACACCTTC.

The chain combines TRBV27 with TRBJ2-3, with unresolved D. Trimming cost V 2 bases and J 2 bases, with 11 bases left between them. The CDR3 has 15 residues. Germline V gives CDR1 MNHEY, CDR2 SMNVEV (reference sequence). CDR3 residues: CASSLGVAPTDTQYF. For the CDR3, the DNA is TGTGCCAGCAGTTTAGGGGTGGCGCCCACAGATACGCAGTATTTT.

The chain recombines TRBV30 with TRBJ1-6; 7 bases align to TRBD1. CDR3 length equals 14 residues. The germline gives CDR1 GTSNPN, CDR2 SVGIG (reference sequence). The J segment lost 11 bases and the V segment lost 4 bases, leaving 11 bases of the junction unmatched. CDR3: CAWNPRGLMTPLHF. CDR3 nucleotide sequence: TGTGCCTGGAATCCCAGGGGGTTGATGACACCCCTCCACTTT.

At least ten counts were recorded for this clonotype. The rearrangement uses TRBV12-3 or TRBV12-4 and TRBJ1-1, with D hard to call. The CDR3 consists of 13 residues. V lost 3 bases and J lost 7, with 12 bases in between. This CDR3 reads CASSFGSLSEAFF. As DNA, the CDR3 is TGTGCCAGCAGTTTCGGAAGTCTGAGTGAAGCTTTCTTT.

This chain connects TRBV7-2 to TRBJ2-3, with D uncertain. V was cut by 2 bases and J by 0 bases, with 9 bases left in between. Germline V gene sequence: CDR1 SGHTA, CDR2 FQGNSA. This CDR3 spans 15 amino acids. The DNA of the CDR3 is TGTGCCAGCAGCTTACCGTTAGGGAGCACAGATACGCAGTATTTT. Protein sequence: CASSLPLGSTDTQYF.

This clonotype appeared a few times. The rearrangement joins TRBV20-1 to TRBJ1-5; D remains unclear. The CDR3 runs 11 residues. The germline gives CDR1 DFQATT, CDR2 SNEGSKA (reference sequence). The CDR3 sequence is CAGGSNQPQHF. Here the CDR3 DNA reads TGCGCCGGAGGCAGCAATCAGCCCCAGCATTTT.

This clonotype appeared many times. J is TRBJ1-2 and V is TRBV29-1; D not certain. Germline V lookup: CDR1 SQVTM, CDR2 ANQGSEA. The CDR3 extends over 10 amino acids. V shed 5 bases and J shed 6 bases, with 7 bases lying between them. The CDR3 DNA sequence: TGCAGCGTTTTTATGGATGGCTACACCTTC. Translation gives CSVFMDGYTF.

The rearrangement joins TRBV30 to TRBJ2-3; D gene ambiguous. CDR1 is GTSNPN and CDR2 is SVGIG in the germline V gene (reference sequence). V was shortened by 7 bases and J by 4 bases, with 15 bases between the two germline ends. The CDR3 length is 13 residues. The CDR3 loop reads CASTPGSSDTQYF. The CDR3 DNA reads as TGTGCCTCGACACCCGGGTCCTCAGATACGCAGTATTTT.

The chain joins TRBV5-1 to TRBJ2-3; 12 bases map to TRBD2. The CDR3 is 16 amino acids. J lost 6 bases, V lost 0 bases, and 5 bases had no gene match. CDR1 SGHRS and CDR2 YFSETQ come from the germline V gene. The CDR3 loop reads CASSLVGLAGPDTQYF. CDR3 sequence (DNA): TGCGCCAGCAGCTTGGTGGGACTAGCGGGTCCTGATACGCAGTATTTT.